The rows below give T cell receptor beta chains drawn from one sample of a study of cytomegalovirus exposure and HLA in healthy donors. Repertoires were generated with immunoSEQ multiplex PCR, while TCRdb's copy carries only in-frame clones and drops some. The sample holds 150,000 to 200,000 clones, about 76% seen once. The specimen was PBMCs. The receptors derive from a male donor in good health and CMV-seropositive. Both conserved end residues are part of each CDR3. D genes are given only for firm matches. Size is omitted from some rows. Given values are once, few, many or a class for expanded clones.

D gene: NA
clone size: NA
V gene: TRBV13
J gene: TRBJ2-7
CDR3 protein: CASSLSRVNEQYF
CDR3 DNA: TGTGCCAGCAGCTTATCCAGGGTCAACGAGCAGTACTTC

D gene: NA
clone size: NA
V gene: TRBV9
J gene: TRBJ1-1
CDR3 protein: CASSVGEGGVTEAFF
CDR3 DNA: TGTGCCAGCAGCGTAGGGGAGGGAGGGGTCACTGAAGCTTTCTTT

D gene: NA
clone size: NA
V gene: TRBV7-2
J gene: TRBJ1-1
CDR3 protein: CASSLVPPQGRNTEAFF
CDR3 DNA: TGTGCCAGCAGCTTAGTGCCACCCCAGGGCCGGAACACTGAAGCTTTCTTT

D gene: TRBD1
clone size: NA
V gene: TRBV9
J gene: TRBJ1-1
CDR3 protein: CASSVGRGAATEAFF
CDR3 DNA: TGTGCCAGCAGCGTAGGCAGGGGGGCGGCCACTGAAGCTTTCTTT

D gene: TRBD2
clone size: NA
V gene: TRBV7-9
J gene: TRBJ2-7
CDR3 protein: CASSSRGGYEQYF
CDR3 DNA: TGTGCCAGCAGCTCCCGGGGGGGTTACGAGCAGTACTTC

D gene: TRBD2
clone size: NA
V gene: TRBV11-3
J gene: TRBJ2-1
CDR3 protein: CASSSRAGGRNEQFF
CDR3 DNA: TGTGCCAGCAGCTCCCGGGCGGGGGGAAGGAATGAGCAGTTCTTC

D gene: TRBD1
clone size: NA
V gene: TRBV11-2
J gene: TRBJ2-7
CDR3 protein: CASSFDSGTGIKQYF
CDR3 DNA: TGTGCCAGCAGCTTCGATTCCGGGACAGGTATCAAGCAGTACTTC

D gene: NA
clone size: NA
V gene: TRBV2
J gene: TRBJ1-5
CDR3 protein: CASSPDNHSNQPQHF
CDR3 DNA: TGTGCCAGCAGTCCGGACAATCACAGCAATCAGCCCCAGCATTTT

D gene: TRBD1
clone size: NA
V gene: TRBV15
J gene: TRBJ1-2
CDR3 protein: CATSSGGTAYGYTF
CDR3 DNA: TGTGCCACCAGCAGTGGGGGGACAGCTTATGGCTACACCTTC

D gene: TRBD2
clone size: NA
V gene: TRBV2
J gene: TRBJ2-5
CDR3 protein: CASSETSGGRETQYF
CDR3 DNA: TGTGCCAGCAGTGAGACTAGCGGGGGGAGAGAGACCCAGTACTTC

D gene: TRBD1
clone size: NA
V gene: TRBV9
J gene: TRBJ1-1
CDR3 protein: CASSVDMMDREANMNTEAFF
CDR3 DNA: TGTGCCAGCAGCGTAGATATGATGGACAGGGAGGCCAACATGAACACTGAAGCTTTCTTT

D gene: NA
clone size: NA
V gene: TRBV9
J gene: TRBJ2-3
CDR3 protein: CASSVSLGADTQYF
CDR3 DNA: TGTGCCAGCAGCGTCTCCCTAGGCGCAGATACGCAGTATTTT

D gene: NA
clone size: NA
V gene: TRBV6-1
J gene: TRBJ1-1
CDR3 protein: CASTGYQGWNTEAFF
CDR3 DNA: TGTGCCAGCACCGGGTATCAGGGGTGGAACACTGAAGCTTTCTTT

D gene: TRBD1
clone size: NA
V gene: TRBV2
J gene: TRBJ1-5
CDR3 protein: CASSQGQGLGNQPQHF
CDR3 DNA: TGTGCCAGCAGCCAAGGACAGGGGCTAGGCAATCAGCCCCAGCATTTT

D gene: TRBD1
clone size: NA
V gene: TRBV11-2
J gene: TRBJ1-1
CDR3 protein: CASSSPQGVLNTEAFF
CDR3 DNA: TGTGCCAGCAGCTCGCCACAGGGGGTGTTGAACACTGAAGCTTTCTTT

D gene: TRBD2
clone size: few
V gene: TRBV6-5
J gene: TRBJ2-1
CDR3 protein: CASSSPGGDEQFF
CDR3 DNA: TGTGCCAGCAGTTCCCCGGGAGGAGATGAGCAGTTCTTC

D gene: TRBD1
clone size: NA
V gene: TRBV19
J gene: TRBJ1-5
CDR3 protein: CASSPAGTALYSNQPQHF
CDR3 DNA: TGTGCCAGTAGTCCCGCCGGGACAGCGCTTTATAGCAATCAGCCCCAGCATTTT

D gene: NA
clone size: NA
V gene: TRBV5-1
J gene: TRBJ2-3
CDR3 protein: CASSLDGPAGDTQYF
CDR3 DNA: TGCGCCAGCAGCTTGGACGGCCCGGCCGGGGATACGCAGTATTTT

D gene: NA
clone size: once
V gene: TRBV5-1
J gene: TRBJ2-5
CDR3 protein: CASSLQWGEETQYF
CDR3 DNA: TGCGCCAGCAGCTTACAATGGGGGGAAGAGACCCAGTACTTC

D gene: TRBD1
clone size: NA
V gene: TRBV19
J gene: TRBJ1-5
CDR3 protein: CASIGTGGGNQPQHF
CDR3 DNA: TGTGCCAGTATAGGCACAGGGGGAGGCAATCAGCCCCAGCATTTT

D gene: NA
clone size: once
V gene: TRBV4-1
J gene: TRBJ2-1
CDR3 protein: CASSQGSESYNEQFF
CDR3 DNA: TGCGCCAGCAGCCAAGGGAGCGAGTCCTACAATGAGCAGTTCTTC

D gene: NA
clone size: once
V gene: TRBV6-4
J gene: TRBJ2-5
CDR3 protein: CARQERLGYF
CDR3 DNA: TGTGCCCGACAGGAGCGGTTAGGATACTTC

D gene: NA
clone size: NA
V gene: TRBV7-9
J gene: TRBJ1-2
CDR3 protein: CASSQLAGINGYTF
CDR3 DNA: TGTGCCAGCAGTCAACTCGCAGGGATTAATGGCTACACCTTC

D gene: NA
clone size: few
V gene: TRBV30
J gene: TRBJ1-1
CDR3 protein: CAWSPTRDEAFF
CDR3 DNA: TGTGCCTGGAGTCCTACGAGGGATGAAGCTTTCTTT

D gene: TRBD2
clone size: NA
V gene: TRBV4-1
J gene: TRBJ2-1
CDR3 protein: CASSQGLAGGRGYNEQFF
CDR3 DNA: TGCGCCAGCAGCCAAGGACTAGCGGGGGGCCGGGGCTACAATGAGCAGTTCTTC

D gene: TRBD2
clone size: NA
V gene: TRBV6-5
J gene: TRBJ2-7
CDR3 protein: CASSLSGRLYF
CDR3 DNA: TGTGCCAGCAGCCTCTCCGGGAGGCTTTACTTC

D gene: NA
clone size: once
V gene: TRBV7-3
J gene: TRBJ2-3
CDR3 protein: CASSLSQGRDTQYF
CDR3 DNA: TGTGCCAGCAGCTTAAGCCAGGGCCGCGATACGCAGTATTTT

D gene: TRBD2
clone size: few
V gene: TRBV18
J gene: TRBJ2-3
CDR3 protein: CASSPRGGLRDTQYF
CDR3 DNA: TGTGCCAGCTCGCCCCGGGGGGGCCTCAGAGATACGCAGTATTTT